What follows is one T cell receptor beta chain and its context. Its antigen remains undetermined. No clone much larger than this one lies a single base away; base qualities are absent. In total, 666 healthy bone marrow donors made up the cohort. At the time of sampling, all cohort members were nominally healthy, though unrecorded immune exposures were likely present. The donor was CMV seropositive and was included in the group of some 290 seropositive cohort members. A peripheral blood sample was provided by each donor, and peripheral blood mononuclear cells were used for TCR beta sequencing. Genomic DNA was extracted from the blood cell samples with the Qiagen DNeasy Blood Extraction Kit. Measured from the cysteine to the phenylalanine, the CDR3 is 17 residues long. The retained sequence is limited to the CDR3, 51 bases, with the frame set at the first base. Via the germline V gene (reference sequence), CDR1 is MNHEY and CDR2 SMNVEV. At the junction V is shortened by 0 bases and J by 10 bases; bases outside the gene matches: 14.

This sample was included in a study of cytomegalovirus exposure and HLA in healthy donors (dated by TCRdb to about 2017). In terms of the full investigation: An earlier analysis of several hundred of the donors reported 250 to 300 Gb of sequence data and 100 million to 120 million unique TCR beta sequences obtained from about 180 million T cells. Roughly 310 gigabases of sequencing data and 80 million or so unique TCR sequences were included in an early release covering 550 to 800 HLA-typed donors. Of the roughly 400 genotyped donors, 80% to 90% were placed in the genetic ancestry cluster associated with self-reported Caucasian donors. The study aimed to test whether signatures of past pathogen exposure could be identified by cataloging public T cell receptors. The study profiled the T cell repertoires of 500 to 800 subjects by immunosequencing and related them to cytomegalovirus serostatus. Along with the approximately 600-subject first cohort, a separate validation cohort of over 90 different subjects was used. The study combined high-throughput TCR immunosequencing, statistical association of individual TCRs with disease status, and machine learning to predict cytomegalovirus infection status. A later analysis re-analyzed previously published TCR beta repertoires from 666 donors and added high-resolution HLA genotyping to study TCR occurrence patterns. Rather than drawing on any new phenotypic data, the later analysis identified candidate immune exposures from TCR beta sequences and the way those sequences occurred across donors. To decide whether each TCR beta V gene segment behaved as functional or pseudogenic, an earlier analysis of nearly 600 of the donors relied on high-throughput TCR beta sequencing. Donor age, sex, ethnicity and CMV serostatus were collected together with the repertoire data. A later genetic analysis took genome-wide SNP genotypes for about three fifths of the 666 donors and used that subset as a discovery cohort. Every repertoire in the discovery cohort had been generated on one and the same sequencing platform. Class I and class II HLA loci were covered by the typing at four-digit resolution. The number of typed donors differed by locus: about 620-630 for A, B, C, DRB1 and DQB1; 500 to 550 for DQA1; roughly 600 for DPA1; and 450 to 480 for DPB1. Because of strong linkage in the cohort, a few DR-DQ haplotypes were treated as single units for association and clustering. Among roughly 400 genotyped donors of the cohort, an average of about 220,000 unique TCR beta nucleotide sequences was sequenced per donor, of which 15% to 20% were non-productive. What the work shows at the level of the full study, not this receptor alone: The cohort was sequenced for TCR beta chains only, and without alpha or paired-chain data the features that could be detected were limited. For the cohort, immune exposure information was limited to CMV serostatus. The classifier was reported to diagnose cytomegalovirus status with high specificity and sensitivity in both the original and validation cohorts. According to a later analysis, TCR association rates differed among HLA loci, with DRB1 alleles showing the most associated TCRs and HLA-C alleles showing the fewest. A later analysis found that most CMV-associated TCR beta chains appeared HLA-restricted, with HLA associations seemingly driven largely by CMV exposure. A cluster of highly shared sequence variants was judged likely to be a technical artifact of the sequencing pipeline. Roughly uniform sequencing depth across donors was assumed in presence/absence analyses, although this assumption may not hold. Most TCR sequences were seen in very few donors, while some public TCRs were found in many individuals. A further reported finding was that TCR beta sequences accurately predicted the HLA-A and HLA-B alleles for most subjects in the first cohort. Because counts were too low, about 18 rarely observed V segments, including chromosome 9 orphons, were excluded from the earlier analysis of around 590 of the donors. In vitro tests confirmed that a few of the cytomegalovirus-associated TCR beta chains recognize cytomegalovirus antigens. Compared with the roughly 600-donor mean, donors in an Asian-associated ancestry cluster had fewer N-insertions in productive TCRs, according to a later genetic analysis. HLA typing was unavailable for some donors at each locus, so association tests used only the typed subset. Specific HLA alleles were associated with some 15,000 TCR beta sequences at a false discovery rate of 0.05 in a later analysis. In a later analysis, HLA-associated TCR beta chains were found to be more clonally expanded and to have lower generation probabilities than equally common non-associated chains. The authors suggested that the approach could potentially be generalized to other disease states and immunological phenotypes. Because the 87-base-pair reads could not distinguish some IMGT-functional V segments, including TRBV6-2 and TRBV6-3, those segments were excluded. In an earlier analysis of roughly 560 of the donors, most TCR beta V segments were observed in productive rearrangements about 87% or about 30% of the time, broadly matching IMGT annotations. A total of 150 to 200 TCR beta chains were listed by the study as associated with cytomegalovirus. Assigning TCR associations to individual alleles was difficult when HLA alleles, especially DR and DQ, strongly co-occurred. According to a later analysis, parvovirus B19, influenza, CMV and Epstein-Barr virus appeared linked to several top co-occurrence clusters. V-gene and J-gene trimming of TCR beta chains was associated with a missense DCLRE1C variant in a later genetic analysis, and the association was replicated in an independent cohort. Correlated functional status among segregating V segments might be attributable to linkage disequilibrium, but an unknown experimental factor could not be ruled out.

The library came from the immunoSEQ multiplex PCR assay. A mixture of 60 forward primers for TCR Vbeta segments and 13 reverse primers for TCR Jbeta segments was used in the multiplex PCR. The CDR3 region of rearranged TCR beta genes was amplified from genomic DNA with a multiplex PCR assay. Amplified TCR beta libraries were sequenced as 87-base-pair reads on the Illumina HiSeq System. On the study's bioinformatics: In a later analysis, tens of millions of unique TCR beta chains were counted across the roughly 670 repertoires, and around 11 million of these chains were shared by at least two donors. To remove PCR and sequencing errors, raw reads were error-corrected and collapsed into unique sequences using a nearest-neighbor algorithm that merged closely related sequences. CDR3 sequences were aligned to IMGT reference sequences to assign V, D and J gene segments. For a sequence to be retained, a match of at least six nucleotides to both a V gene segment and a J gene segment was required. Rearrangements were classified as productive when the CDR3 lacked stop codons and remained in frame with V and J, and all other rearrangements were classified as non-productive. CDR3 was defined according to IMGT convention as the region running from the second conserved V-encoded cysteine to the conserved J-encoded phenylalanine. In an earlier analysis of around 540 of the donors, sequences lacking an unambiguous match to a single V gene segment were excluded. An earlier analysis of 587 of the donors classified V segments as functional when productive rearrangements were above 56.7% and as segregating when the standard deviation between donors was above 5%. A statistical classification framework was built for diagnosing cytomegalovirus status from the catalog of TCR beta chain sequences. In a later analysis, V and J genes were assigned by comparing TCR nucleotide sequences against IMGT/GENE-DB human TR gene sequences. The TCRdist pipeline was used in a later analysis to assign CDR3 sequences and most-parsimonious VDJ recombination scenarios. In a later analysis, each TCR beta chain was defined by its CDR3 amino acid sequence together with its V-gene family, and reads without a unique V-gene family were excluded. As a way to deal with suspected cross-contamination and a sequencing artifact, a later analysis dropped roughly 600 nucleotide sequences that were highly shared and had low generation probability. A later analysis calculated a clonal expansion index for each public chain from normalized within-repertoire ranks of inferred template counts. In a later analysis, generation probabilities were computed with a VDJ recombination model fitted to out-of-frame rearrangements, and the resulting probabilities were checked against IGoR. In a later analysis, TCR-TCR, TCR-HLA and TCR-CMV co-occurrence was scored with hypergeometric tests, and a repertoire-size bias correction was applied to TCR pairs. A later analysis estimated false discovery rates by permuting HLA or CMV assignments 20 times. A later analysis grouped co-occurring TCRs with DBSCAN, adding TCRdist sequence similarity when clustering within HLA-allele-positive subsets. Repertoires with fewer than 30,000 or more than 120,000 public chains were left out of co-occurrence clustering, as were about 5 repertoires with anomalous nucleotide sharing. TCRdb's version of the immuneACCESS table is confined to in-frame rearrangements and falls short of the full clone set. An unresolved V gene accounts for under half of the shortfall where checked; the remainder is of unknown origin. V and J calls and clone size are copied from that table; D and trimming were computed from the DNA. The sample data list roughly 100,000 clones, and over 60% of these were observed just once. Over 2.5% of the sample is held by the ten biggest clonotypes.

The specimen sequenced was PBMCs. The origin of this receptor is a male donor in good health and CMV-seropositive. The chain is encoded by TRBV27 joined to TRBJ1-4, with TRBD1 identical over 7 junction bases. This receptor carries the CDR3 CASSLSRVQGTETKLFF. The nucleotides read TGTGCCAGCAGTTTATCTCGTGTACAGGGGACAGAAACAAAACTGTTTTTT.